This entry features one T cell receptor (beta chain) sequence. The data are from a study of blood T cell repertoires in COVID-19. Only in-frame clones appear in the TCRdb table, and some are missing; sequencing was by immunoSEQ multiplex PCR. This table has around 140,000 clones, 88% appearing once. V was clipped by 3 bases and J by 2 bases, with 12 bases between them. Germline lookup yields CDR1 SGHNT and CDR2 YYREEE (reference sequence). The CDR3 covers 15 residues. The chain has TRBV5-4 and TRBJ2-1, with a tentative D call TRBD1 (7 bases). Sequencing used peripheral blood. This sequence originates from an older man with acute or convalescent COVID-19. CDR3 protein: CASSYDREAYNEQFF. CDR3 sequence (DNA): TGTGCCAGCAGCTATGACAGGGAGGCCTACAATGAGCAGTTCTTC.